These T cell receptor beta chains were read from a single sample in a study of T cell responses to AZD1222 COVID-19 vaccine. Here immunoSEQ multiplex PCR was the method, and the copy in TCRdb shows in-frame clones only, minus some. The specimen's table records some 150,000 clones. The sample taken for sequencing was peripheral blood. These receptors originate from an adult in good health. CDR3s include the opening cysteine and the closing phenylalanine or tryptophan. A D gene is named only where the DNA matches it firmly.

j_call	d_call	v_call	cdr3_aa	cdr3_nt
TRBJ1-6	NA	TRBV18	CASSPSQGGGGSPLHF	TGTGCCAGCTCACCTTCCCAGGGCGGCGGAGGTTCACCCCTCCACTTT
TRBJ1-4	TRBD1	TRBV2	CASSVWTGGEKLFF	TGTGCCAGCAGTGTTTGGACAGGGGGTGAAAAACTGTTTTTT
TRBJ2-2	NA	TRBV4-3	CASSQISWTGELFF	TGCGCCAGCAGCCAAATAAGTTGGACCGGGGAGCTGTTTTTT
TRBJ2-1	NA	TRBV6-6	CASRAMGEQFF	TGTGCCAGCAGGGCAATGGGTGAGCAGTTCTTC
TRBJ1-2	NA	TRBV15	CATSNPGHGYTF	TGTGCCACCAGCAACCCCGGACATGGCTACACCTTC
TRBJ1-1	NA	TRBV7-2	CASSLVGLRSEAFF	TGTGCCAGCAGCTTAGTGGGACTGAGGTCTGAAGCTTTCTTT
TRBJ2-7	TRBD2	TRBV5-5	CASSLLAGGKYEQYF	TGTGCCAGCAGCTTGTTGGCGGGGGGAAAATACGAGCAGTACTTC
TRBJ2-7	NA	TRBV5-4	CASSLGVTPTYEQYF	TGTGCCAGCAGCTTGGGGGTTACCCCAACCTACGAGCAGTACTTC
TRBJ2-7	NA	TRBV12-3/TRBV12-4	CASSFASSYEQYF	TGTGCCAGCAGTTTCGCATCCTCCTACGAGCAGTACTTC
TRBJ1-1	TRBD1	TRBV30	CAWSSTGLEAFF	TGTGCCTGGAGTTCGACAGGGTTGGAAGCTTTCTTT
TRBJ1-1	NA	TRBV28	CASGRAFF	TGTGCCAGCGGGAGGGCTTTCTTT
TRBJ1-5	TRBD1	TRBV2	CASSLQGVKSQPQHF	TGTGCCAGCAGCCTGCAGGGGGTGAAAAGCCAGCCCCAGCATTTT
TRBJ2-3	NA	TRBV18	CASSPVLTDTQYF	TGTGCCAGCTCACCAGTGCTCACAGATACGCAGTATTTT
TRBJ2-3	NA	TRBV7-2	CASSLASGGTDTQYF	TGTGCCAGCAGCTTAGCTTCGGGGGGCACCGATACGCAGTATTTT
TRBJ2-2	TRBD1	TRBV10-2	CASSHPGQVGTLGELFF	TGCGCCAGCAGTCACCCTGGACAGGTGGGGACCCTCGGGGAGCTGTTTTTT
TRBJ1-5	NA	TRBV7-2	CASSPMAGYNQPQHF	TGTGCCAGCAGCCCAATGGCAGGATACAATCAGCCCCAGCATTTT
TRBJ1-2	NA	TRBV3-1/TRBV3-2	CASSQAEAGYTF	TGTGCCAGCAGCCAGGCTGAGGCTGGCTACACCTTC
TRBJ2-5	TRBD2	TRBV9	CASSATSGGRETQYF	TGTGCCAGCAGCGCCACTAGCGGGGGTAGAGAGACCCAGTACTTC
TRBJ1-4	TRBD1	TRBV30	CAWSVQGLQEKLFF	TGTGCCTGGAGTGTACAGGGGCTGCAAGAAAAACTGTTTTTT
TRBJ1-2	TRBD1	TRBV18	CASSPNGTGEANYGYTF	TGTGCCAGCTCACCTAATGGGACAGGGGAAGCTAACTATGGCTACACCTTC
TRBJ2-7	NA	TRBV13	CASSLGRGQFREQYF	TGTGCCAGCAGCCTAGGTAGGGGACAATTTCGCGAGCAGTACTTC
TRBJ2-7	NA	TRBV11-2	CASSSFRTSYEQYF	TGTGCCAGCAGCTCCTTTCGGACATCCTACGAGCAGTACTTC
TRBJ1-2	NA	TRBV24-1	CATSGSLLGMYGYTF	TGTGCCACCAGTGGCTCCCTCTTGGGAATGTATGGCTACACCTTC
TRBJ2-1	TRBD2	TRBV19	CASSTLTSAYNNEQFF	TGTGCCAGTAGTACACTGACTAGCGCTTATAACAATGAGCAGTTCTTC
TRBJ2-1	TRBD2	TRBV7-9	CASSFWGSGGDDDNEQFF	TGTGCCAGCAGCTTTTGGGGCAGCGGGGGGGATGATGACAATGAGCAGTTCTTC
TRBJ1-1	TRBD1	TRBV29-1	CSAGQGDTEAFF	TGCAGCGCCGGACAGGGGGACACTGAAGCTTTCTTT
TRBJ1-1	TRBD1	TRBV7-9	CASSLDRGTEAFF	TGTGCCAGCAGCTTGGACAGGGGCACTGAAGCTTTCTTT
TRBJ2-3	TRBD2	TRBV5-4	CASSIGREVQSDTQYF	TGTGCCAGCAGCATAGGCCGGGAGGTTCAATCCGATACGCAGTATTTT
TRBJ2-1	TRBD1	TRBV3-1/TRBV3-2	CASSQNRDRTYNEQFF	TGTGCCAGCAGCCAAAATCGGGACAGGACCTACAATGAGCAGTTCTTC
TRBJ1-1	TRBD1	TRBV6-6	CASSLDRPNTEAFF	TGTGCCAGCAGTTTGGACAGGCCGAACACTGAAGCTTTCTTT
TRBJ1-2	NA	TRBV29-1	CSAPAAGGSYGYTF	TGCAGCGCCCCGGCTGCTGGGGGCTCCTATGGCTACACCTTC
TRBJ1-1	NA	TRBV4-2	CASSQGVRSRNRQAFF	TGTGCCAGCAGCCAAGGTGTTAGGTCCCGGAACCGACAAGCTTTCTTT
TRBJ1-2	TRBD1	TRBV30	CAWSADRAGTF	TGTGCCTGGAGTGCAGACAGGGCCGGCACCTTC
TRBJ1-5	NA	TRBV20-1	CSASWGVQSNQPQHF	TGCAGTGCTAGTTGGGGGGTGCAGAGCAATCAGCCCCAGCATTTT
TRBJ2-7	TRBD1	TRBV18	CASSRGTGGHIYEQYF	TGTGCCAGCTCAAGGGGGACAGGGGGTCACATCTACGAGCAGTACTTC
TRBJ2-7	NA	TRBV30	CAWAQGSSYEQYF	TGTGCCTGGGCTCAGGGAAGCTCCTACGAGCAGTACTTC
TRBJ1-5	TRBD1	TRBV28	CASSFPTGGFQPQHF	TGTGCCAGCAGTTTTCCTACAGGGGGCTTTCAGCCCCAGCATTTT
TRBJ1-5	TRBD1	TRBV6-5	CASSSNRGGQPQHF	TGTGCCAGCAGTTCAAACAGGGGTGGTCAGCCCCAGCATTTT
TRBJ1-1	NA	TRBV6-5	CASSQTAYTEAFF	TGTGCCAGCAGTCAGACAGCTTACACTGAAGCTTTCTTT
TRBJ1-1	NA	TRBV19	CASSIGVRYTEAFF	TGTGCCAGTAGTATCGGGGTCAGATACACTGAAGCTTTCTTT
TRBJ1-2	TRBD1	TRBV28	CASSSPGQAQGGPF	TGTGCCAGCAGTTCTCCGGGACAGGCTCAGGGCGGACCCTTC
TRBJ2-3	NA	TRBV7-6	CASKRFTGNTDTQYF	TGTGCCAGCAAAAGGTTTACGGGGAACACAGATACGCAGTATTTT
TRBJ2-7	TRBD1	TRBV2	CASSSNRGSSYEQYF	TGTGCCAGCAGTTCGAACAGGGGAAGCTCCTACGAGCAGTACTTC
TRBJ2-3	NA	TRBV5-1	CASSLTHTDTQYF	TGCGCCAGCAGCTTGACACACACAGATACGCAGTATTTT
TRBJ1-4	NA	TRBV30	CAWSERVNEKLFF	TGTGCCTGGAGTGAGAGGGTAAATGAAAAACTGTTTTTT
TRBJ2-5	TRBD1	TRBV5-6	CASSLQGVGQETQYF	TGTGCCAGCAGCTTGCAGGGGGTCGGTCAAGAGACCCAGTACTTC
TRBJ1-3	NA	TRBV4-2	CASSQQGYGNTIYF	TGTGCCAGCAGTCAACAGGGATATGGAAACACCATATATTTT
TRBJ2-3	NA	TRBV7-3	CASSLTRGLARRTDTQYF	TGTGCCAGCAGCTTAACGAGAGGCCTAGCGAGGCGCACAGATACGCAGTATTTT
TRBJ2-7	NA	TRBV3-1/TRBV3-2	CASSRGRGYEQYF	TGTGCCAGCAGCCGAGGTAGGGGGTACGAGCAGTACTTC
TRBJ1-2	NA	TRBV19	CASSIADYGYTF	TGTGCCAGTAGTATCGCAGACTATGGCTACACCTTC
TRBJ2-1	NA	TRBV9	CASSVAQNNEQFF	TGTGCCAGCAGCGTAGCCCAAAACAATGAGCAGTTCTTC
TRBJ1-2	TRBD1	TRBV7-2	CASSLGSRQGAGYTF	TGTGCCAGCAGCTTGGGTAGTCGACAGGGAGCCGGCTACACCTTC
TRBJ1-6	NA	TRBV7-2	CASSLVAGDSPLHF	TGTGCCAGCAGCTTAGTAGCAGGGGATTCACCCCTCCACTTT
TRBJ1-1	NA	TRBV5-1	CASSSQALGTEAFF	TGCGCCAGCAGCTCCCAGGCCTTGGGGACTGAAGCTTTCTTT